This TCR beta chain was sequenced for a study of control samples from healthy donors and cancer patients. Sequencing was performed with immunoSEQ multiplex PCR; in TCRdb, only in-frame clones are kept and a portion is missing. The sample holds some 51,000 clones, approximately 85% seen once. Specimen: blood. This TCR derives from a man between 50 and 59 years old in good health.

For the CDR3, the DNA is TGCGCCAGCAGCCCCGGTAGTAGCGGAACCTACGAGCAGTACTTC. Encoded protein: CASSPGSSGTYEQYF. The V gene is TRBV4-1, the J gene TRBJ2-7; D possibly corresponds to TRBD2 (6 bases). Germline V gives CDR1 MGHRA, CDR2 YSYEKL. The CDR3 is 15 residues long. Trimming shortened V by 4 bases and J by 2 bases, and 15 bases separated the two germline ends.